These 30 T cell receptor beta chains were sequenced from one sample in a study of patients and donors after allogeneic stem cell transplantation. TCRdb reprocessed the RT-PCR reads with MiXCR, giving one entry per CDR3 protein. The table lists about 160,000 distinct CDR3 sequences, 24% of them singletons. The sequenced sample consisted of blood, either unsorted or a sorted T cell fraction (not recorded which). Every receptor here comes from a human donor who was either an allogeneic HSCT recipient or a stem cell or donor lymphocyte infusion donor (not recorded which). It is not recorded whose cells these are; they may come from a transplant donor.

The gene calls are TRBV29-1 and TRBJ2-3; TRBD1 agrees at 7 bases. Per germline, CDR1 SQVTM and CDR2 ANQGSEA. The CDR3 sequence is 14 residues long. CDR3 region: CTTFLTTGPDTQYF. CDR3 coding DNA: TGCACCACGTTCCTTACGACAGGGCCAGATACGCAGTATTTT.

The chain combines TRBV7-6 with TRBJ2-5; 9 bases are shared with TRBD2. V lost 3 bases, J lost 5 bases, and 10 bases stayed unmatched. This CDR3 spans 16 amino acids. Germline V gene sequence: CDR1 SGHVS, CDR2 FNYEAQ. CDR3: CASSFQLAGPRETQYF. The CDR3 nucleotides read TGTGCCAGCAGCTTCCAACTAGCGGGCCCCAGGGAGACCCAGTACTTC.

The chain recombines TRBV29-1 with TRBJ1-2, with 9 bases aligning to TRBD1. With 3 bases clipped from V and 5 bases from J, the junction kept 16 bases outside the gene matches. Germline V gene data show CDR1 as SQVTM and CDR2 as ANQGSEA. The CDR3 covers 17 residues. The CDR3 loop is CSVDLLPGTGFKYGYTF. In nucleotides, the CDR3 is TGCAGCGTTGACCTCTTGCCGGGGACAGGGTTTAAGTATGGCTACACCTTC.

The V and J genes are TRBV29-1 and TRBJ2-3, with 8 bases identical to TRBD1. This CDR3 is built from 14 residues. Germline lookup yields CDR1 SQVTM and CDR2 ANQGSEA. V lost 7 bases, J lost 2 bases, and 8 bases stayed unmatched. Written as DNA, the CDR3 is TGCAGCGAGCTACAGGGGGAGGACACAGATACGCAGTATTTT. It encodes CSELQGEDTDTQYF.

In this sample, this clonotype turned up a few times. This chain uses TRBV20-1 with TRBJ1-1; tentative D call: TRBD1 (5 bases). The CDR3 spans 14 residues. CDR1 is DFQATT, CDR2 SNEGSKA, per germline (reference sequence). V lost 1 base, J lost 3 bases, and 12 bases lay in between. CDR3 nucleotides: TGCAGTGCTAGAGTCCCTGACAGCTACACTGAAGCTTTCTTT. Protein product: CSARVPDSYTEAFF.

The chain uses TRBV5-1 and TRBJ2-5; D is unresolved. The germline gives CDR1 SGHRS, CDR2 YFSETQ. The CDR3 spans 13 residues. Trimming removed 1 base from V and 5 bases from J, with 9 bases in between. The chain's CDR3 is CASSLQETETQYF. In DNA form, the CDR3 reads TGCGCCAGCAGCTTGCAGGAGACGGAGACCCAGTACTTC.

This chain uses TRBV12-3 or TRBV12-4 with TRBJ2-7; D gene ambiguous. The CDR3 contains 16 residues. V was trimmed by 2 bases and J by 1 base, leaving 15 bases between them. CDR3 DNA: TGTGCCAGCAGTTTACCACAGCGAATGGGGTCCTACGAGCAGTACTTC. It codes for CASSLPQRMGSYEQYF.

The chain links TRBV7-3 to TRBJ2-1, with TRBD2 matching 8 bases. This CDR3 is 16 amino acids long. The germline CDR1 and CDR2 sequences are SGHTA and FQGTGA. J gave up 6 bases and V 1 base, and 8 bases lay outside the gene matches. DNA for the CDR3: TGTGCCAGCAGCTTAATGTCGGGAGGGCCCGGCAATGAGCAGTTCTTC. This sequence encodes CASSLMSGGPGNEQFF.

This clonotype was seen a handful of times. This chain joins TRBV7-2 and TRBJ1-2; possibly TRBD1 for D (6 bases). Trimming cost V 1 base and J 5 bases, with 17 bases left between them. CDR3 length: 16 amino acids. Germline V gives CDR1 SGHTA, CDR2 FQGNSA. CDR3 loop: CASSLEGGRINYGYTF. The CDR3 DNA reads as TGTGCCAGCAGCTTAGAAGGGGGACGGATTAATTATGGCTACACCTTC.

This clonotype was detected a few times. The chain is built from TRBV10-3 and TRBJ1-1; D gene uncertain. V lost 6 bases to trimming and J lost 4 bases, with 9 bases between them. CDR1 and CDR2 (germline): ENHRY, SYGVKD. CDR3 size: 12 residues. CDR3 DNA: TGTGCCATCAGCGAAGGTCGCACTGAAGCTTTCTTT. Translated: CAISEGRTEAFF.

DNA for the CDR3: TGTGCCAGCAGCTTAAAGGGACAGGGAGACTATGGCTACACCTTC. The encoded protein is CASSLKGQGDYGYTF. The rearrangement joins TRBV7-3 to TRBJ1-2, with 9 bases matching TRBD1. Germline V gives CDR1 SGHTA, CDR2 FQGTGA. This CDR3 region has 15 residues. V dropped 1 base and J dropped 3; count of bases not matched to a gene: 3. The full variable domain, with the rest looked up from reference TRBV7-3 and TRBJ1-2, is GAGVSQTPSNKVTEKGKYVELRCDPISGHTALYWYRQSLGQGPEFLIYFQGTGAADDSGLPNDRFFAVRPEGSVSTLKIQRTERGDSAVYLCASSLKGQGDYGYTFGSGTRLTVV.

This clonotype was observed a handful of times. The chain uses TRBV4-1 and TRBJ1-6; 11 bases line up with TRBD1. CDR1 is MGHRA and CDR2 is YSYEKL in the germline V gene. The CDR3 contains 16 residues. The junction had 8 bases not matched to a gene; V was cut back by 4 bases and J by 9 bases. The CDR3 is CASSPGQGVVSSPLHF. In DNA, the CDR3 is TGCGCCAGCAGCCCGGGACAGGGGGTTGTTTCTTCACCCCTCCACTTT.

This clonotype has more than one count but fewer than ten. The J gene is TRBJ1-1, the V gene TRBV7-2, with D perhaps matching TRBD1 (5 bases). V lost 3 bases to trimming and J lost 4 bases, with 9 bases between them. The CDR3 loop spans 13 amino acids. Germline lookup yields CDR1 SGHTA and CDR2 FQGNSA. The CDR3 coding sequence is TGTGCCAGCAGCTTGGACGGGGCCACTGAAGCTTTCTTT. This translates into CASSLDGATEAFF.

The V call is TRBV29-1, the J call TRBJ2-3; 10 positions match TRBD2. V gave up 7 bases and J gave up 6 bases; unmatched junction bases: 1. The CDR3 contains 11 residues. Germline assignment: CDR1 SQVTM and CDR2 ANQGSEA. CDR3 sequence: CSASGGDTQYF. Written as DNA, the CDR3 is TGCAGCGCTAGCGGGGGCGATACGCAGTATTTT.

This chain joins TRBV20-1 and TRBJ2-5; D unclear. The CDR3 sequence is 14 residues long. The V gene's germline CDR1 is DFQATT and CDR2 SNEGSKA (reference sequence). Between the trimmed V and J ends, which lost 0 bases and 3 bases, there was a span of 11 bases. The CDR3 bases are TGCAGTGCTAGAGATTTAAGTATCGAAGAGACCCAGTACTTC. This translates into CSARDLSIEETQYF.

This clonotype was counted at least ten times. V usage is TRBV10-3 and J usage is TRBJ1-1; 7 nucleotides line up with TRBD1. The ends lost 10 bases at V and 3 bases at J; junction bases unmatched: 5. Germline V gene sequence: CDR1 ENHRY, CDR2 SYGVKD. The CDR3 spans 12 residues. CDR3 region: CATGDRDTEAFF. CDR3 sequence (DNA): TGTGCCACGGGCGACAGGGACACTGAAGCTTTCTTT.

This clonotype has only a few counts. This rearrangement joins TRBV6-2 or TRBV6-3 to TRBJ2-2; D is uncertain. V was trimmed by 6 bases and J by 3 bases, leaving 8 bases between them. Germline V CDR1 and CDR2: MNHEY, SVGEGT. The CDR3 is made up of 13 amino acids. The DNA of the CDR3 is TGTGCCAGCAGGGCCTTTGACACCGGGGAGCTGTTTTTT. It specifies CASRAFDTGELFF.

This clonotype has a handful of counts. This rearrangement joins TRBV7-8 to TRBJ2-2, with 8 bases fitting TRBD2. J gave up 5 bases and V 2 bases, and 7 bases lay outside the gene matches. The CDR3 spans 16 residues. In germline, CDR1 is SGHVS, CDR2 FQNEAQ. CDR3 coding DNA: TGTGCCAGCAGCTTACTTGACGGGAGGGGGACCGGGGAGCTGTTTTTT. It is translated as CASSLLDGRGTGELFF. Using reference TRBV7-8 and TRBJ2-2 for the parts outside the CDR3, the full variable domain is GAGVSQSPRYKVAKRGQDVALRCDPISGHVSLFWYQQALGQGPEFLTYFQNEAQLDKSGLPSDRFFAERPEGSVSTLKIQRTQQEDSAVYLCASSLLDGRGTGELFFGEGSRLTVL.

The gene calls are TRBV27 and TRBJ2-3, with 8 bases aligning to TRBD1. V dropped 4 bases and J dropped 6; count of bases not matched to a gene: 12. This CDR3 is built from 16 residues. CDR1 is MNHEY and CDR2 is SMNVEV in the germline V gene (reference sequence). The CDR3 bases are TGTGCCAGCAGTTCGGGACTGTCAGGGGGCCTTGATACGCAGTATTTT. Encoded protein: CASSSGLSGGLDTQYF.

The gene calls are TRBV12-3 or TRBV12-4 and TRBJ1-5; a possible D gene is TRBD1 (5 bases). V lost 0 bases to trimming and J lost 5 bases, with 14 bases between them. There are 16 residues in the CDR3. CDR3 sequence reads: CASSLARGRPDQPQHF. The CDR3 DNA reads TGTGCCAGCAGTTTAGCGAGGGGTAGGCCCGATCAGCCCCAGCATTTT.

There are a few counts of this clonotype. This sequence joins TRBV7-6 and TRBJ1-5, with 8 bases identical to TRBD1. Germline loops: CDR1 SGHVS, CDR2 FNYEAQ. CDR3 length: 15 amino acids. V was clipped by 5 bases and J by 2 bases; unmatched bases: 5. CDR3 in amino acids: CASSMLTGGNQPQHF. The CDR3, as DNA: TGTGCCAGCAGCATGTTGACAGGGGGCAATCAGCCCCAGCATTTT. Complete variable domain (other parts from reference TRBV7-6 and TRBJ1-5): GAGVSQSPRYKVTKRGQDVALRCDPISGHVSLYWYRQALGQGPEFLTYFNYEAQQDKSGLPNDRFSAERPEGSISTLTIQRTEQRDSAMYRCASSMLTGGNQPQHFGDGTRLSIL.

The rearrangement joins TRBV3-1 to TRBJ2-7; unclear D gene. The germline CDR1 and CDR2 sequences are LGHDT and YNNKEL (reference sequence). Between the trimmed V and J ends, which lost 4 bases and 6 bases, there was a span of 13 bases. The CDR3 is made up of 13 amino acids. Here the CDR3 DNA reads TGTGCCAGCAGCCCCCTTCGAGTGGGCGAGCAGTACTTC. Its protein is CASSPLRVGEQYF.

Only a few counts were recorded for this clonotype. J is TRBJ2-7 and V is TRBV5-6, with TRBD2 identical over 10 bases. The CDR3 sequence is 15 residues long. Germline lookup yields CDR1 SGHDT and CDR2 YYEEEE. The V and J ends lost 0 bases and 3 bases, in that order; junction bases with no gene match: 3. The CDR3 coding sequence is TGTGCCAGCAGCTTGGGGGGACTAGCGAACTACGAGCAGTACTTC. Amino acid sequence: CASSLGGLANYEQYF.

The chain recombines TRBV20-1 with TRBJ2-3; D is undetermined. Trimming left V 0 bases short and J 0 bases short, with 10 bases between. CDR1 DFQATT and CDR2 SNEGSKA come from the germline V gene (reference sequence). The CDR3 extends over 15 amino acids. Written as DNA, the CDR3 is TGCAGTGCTAGAGACCAGTCCACTAGCACAGATACGCAGTATTTT. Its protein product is CSARDQSTSTDTQYF.

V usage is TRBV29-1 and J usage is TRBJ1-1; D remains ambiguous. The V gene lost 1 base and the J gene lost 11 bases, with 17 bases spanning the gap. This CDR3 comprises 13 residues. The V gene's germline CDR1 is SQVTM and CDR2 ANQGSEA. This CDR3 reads CSVEGLLSREAFF. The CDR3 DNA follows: TGCAGCGTTGAAGGACTCTTATCTAGAGAGGCTTTCTTT. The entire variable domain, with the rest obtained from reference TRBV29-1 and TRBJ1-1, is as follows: SAVISQKPSRDICQRGTSLTIQCQVDSQVTMMFWYRQQPGQSLTLIATANQGSEATYESGFVIDKFPISRPNLTFSTLTVSNMSPEDSSIYLCSVEGLLSREAFFGQGTRLTVV.

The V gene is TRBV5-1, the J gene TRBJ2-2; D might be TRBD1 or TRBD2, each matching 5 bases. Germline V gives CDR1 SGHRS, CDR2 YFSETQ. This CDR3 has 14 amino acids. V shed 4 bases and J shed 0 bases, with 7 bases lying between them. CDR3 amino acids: CASSMGANTGELFF. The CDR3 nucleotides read TGCGCCAGCAGCATGGGGGCGAACACCGGGGAGCTGTTTTTT. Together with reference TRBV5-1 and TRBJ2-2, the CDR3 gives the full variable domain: KAGVTQTPRYLIKTRGQQVTLSCSPISGHRSVSWYQQTPGQGLQFLFEYFSETQRNKGNFPGRFSGRQFSNSRSEMNVSTLELGDSALYLCASSMGANTGELFFGEGSRLTVL.

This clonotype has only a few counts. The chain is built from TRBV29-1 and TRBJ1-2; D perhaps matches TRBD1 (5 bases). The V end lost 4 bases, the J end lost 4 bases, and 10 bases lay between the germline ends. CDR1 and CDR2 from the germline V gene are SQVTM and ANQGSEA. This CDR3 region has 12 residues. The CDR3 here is CSVVRGSYGYTF. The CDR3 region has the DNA TGCAGCGTTGTTCGGGGGTCCTATGGCTACACCTTC. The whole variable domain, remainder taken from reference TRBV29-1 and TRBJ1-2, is SAVISQKPSRDICQRGTSLTIQCQVDSQVTMMFWYRQQPGQSLTLIATANQGSEATYESGFVIDKFPISRPNLTFSTLTVSNMSPEDSSIYLCSVVRGSYGYTFGSGTRLTVV.

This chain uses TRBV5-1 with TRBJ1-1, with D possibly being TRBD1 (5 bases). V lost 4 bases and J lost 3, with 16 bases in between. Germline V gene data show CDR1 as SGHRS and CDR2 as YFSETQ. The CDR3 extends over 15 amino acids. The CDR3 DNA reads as TGCGCCAGCAGCGCCGCAGGGACGCCTTACACTGAAGCTTTCTTT. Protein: CASSAAGTPYTEAFF.

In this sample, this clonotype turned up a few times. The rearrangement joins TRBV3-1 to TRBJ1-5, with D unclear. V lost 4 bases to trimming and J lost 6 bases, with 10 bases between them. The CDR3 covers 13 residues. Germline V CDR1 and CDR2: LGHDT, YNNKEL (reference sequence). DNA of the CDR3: TGTGCCAGCAGCCCCCGCGAGGGTCAGCCCCAGCATTTT. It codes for CASSPREGQPQHF. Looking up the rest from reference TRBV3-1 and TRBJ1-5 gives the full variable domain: DTAVSQTPKYLVTQMGNDKSIKCEQNLGHDTMYWYKQDSKKFLKIMFSYNNKELIINETVPNRFSPKSPDKAHLNLHINSLELGDSAVYFCASSPREGQPQHFGDGTRLSIL.

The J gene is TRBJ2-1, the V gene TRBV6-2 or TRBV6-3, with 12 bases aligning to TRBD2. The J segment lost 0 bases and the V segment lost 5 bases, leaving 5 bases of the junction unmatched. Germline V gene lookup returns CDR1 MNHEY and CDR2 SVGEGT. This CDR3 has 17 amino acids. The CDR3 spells CASSLAGGPNSYNEQFF. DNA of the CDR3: TGTGCCAGCAGTCTAGCGGGGGGGCCCAACTCCTACAATGAGCAGTTCTTC.